One and the same sample provided the 24 T cell receptor beta chains below, sequenced in a study of T cell responses to AZD1222 COVID-19 vaccine. TCRdb keeps only in-frame clones here, not all; method: immunoSEQ multiplex PCR. This table has 250,000 to 300,000 clones, approximately 94% appearing once. The input for sequencing was peripheral blood, taken 28 days after the second AZD1222 dose. All receptors derive from an adult who received the AZD1222 COVID-19 vaccine.

The V and J genes are TRBV18 and TRBJ1-2; TRBD1 matches 10 bases. The CDR3 covers 22 residues. Germline V gene lookup returns CDR1 KGHSH and CDR2 LQKENI. Unmatched junction bases numbered 20, after V lost 1 base and J lost 0 bases. The CDR3 coding sequence is TGTGCCAGCTCACCACTGGGTCGTCGCCAAGGGACAGGGGCTCCCCCTAACTATGGCTACACCTTC. Its translation is CASSPLGRRQGTGAPPNYGYTF.

The V gene is TRBV28, the J gene TRBJ2-7; 8 bases are shared with TRBD1. V lost 7 bases, J lost 7 bases, and 12 bases stayed unmatched. CDR3 size: 14 residues. CDR1 and CDR2 from the germline V gene are MDHEN and SYDVKM. CDR3 amino acids: CASTPGDRLREQYF. The DNA for the CDR3 is TGTGCCAGCACCCCGGGGGACAGGCTGAGGGAGCAGTACTTC.

This rearrangement joins TRBV6-5 to TRBJ1-1; tentative D call: TRBD1 (6 bases). The germline V gene encodes CDR1 MNHEY and CDR2 SVGAGI. The ends were cut back, 6 bases at V and 8 bases at J, with 10 bases in the middle. This CDR3 contains 11 residues. The CDR3: CASSQGWEAFF. As DNA, the CDR3 is TGTGCCAGCAGCCAGGGGTGGGAAGCTTTCTTT.

This clone came up once. The chain combines TRBV25-1 with TRBJ1-5; D not resolved. The CDR3 is 13 residues long. Trimming shortened V by 3 bases and J by 7 bases, and 10 bases separated the two germline ends. Germline values: CDR1 MGHDK, CDR2 SYGVNS. In DNA, the CDR3 is TGTGCCAGCAGTGAGGGAGATATGCAGCCCCAGCATTTT. Amino acid sequence: CASSEGDMQPQHF.

This clone was observed a single time. The genes are TRBV6-2 or TRBV6-3 and TRBJ2-1; 9 bases agree with TRBD2. Germline CDR1 reads MNHEY; CDR2 reads SVGEGT. Trimming took 4 bases from V and 9 from J; bases not matched to a gene: 10. The CDR3 sequence is 15 residues long. CDR3: CASSSFGGGAVEQFF. The CDR3 DNA sequence: TGTGCCAGCAGTTCGTTCGGCGGGGGGGCCGTTGAGCAGTTCTTC.

In DNA form, the CDR3 reads TGTGCCAGTAGTATAGCCACAGATACGCAGTATTTT. Protein product: CASSIATDTQYF. The chain has TRBV19 and TRBJ2-3; D not certain. V lost 1 base to trimming and J lost 2 bases, with 1 base between them. The germline V gene has CDR1 LNHDA and CDR2 SQIVND (reference sequence). The CDR3 has 12 amino acids.

This clone is a singleton in its sample. The rearrangement joins TRBV6-2 or TRBV6-3 to TRBJ2-3, with 11 bases matching TRBD2. Trimming took 2 bases from V and 6 from J; bases not matched to a gene: 4. The germline gives CDR1 MNHEY, CDR2 SVGEGT. The CDR3 extends over 15 amino acids. CDR3 in amino acids: CASSYGLAGGDTQYF. The DNA for the CDR3 is TGTGCCAGCAGTTACGGTCTAGCGGGAGGTGATACGCAGTATTTT.

V gene TRBV29-1 combines with J gene TRBJ2-7; D might be TRBD2 (5 bases). Trimming left V 6 bases short and J 0 bases short, with 9 bases between. Per germline, CDR1 SQVTM and CDR2 ANQGSEA. CDR3 length: 12 amino acids. The CDR3 region has the DNA TGCAGCGTACGGGAAAGCTCCTACGAGCAGTACTTC. Translation: CSVRESSYEQYF.

On this clone: Other DNA sequences of this sample code for an identical CDR3. V is TRBV20-1 and J is TRBJ1-1, with D possibly being TRBD1 (5 bases). Germline assignment: CDR1 DFQATT and CDR2 SNEGSKA (reference sequence). V lost 6 bases and J lost 8, with 13 bases in between. CDR3 length equals 11 residues. In nucleotides, the CDR3 is TGCAGTGCCAGTTCTGGGGGGGAAGCTTTCTTT. It specifies CSASSGGEAFF.

The V call is TRBV7-2, the J call TRBJ1-6; D remains unclear. The CDR3 spans 12 residues. Germline lookup yields CDR1 SGHTA and CDR2 FQGNSA. V lost 3 bases and J 6 bases, leaving 3 bases between the germline ends. The CDR3 reads CASSLFNSPLHF. Written as DNA, the CDR3 is TGTGCCAGCAGCTTGTTTAATTCACCCCTCCACTTT.

This clone has just a few counts. The CDR3 spells CASSGGPSYYGYTF. CDR3 bases: TGTGCCAGCAGCGGGGGACCCAGTTACTATGGCTACACCTTC. The chain combines TRBV25-1 with TRBJ1-2, with a tentative D call TRBD1 (5 bases). V shed 6 bases and J shed 3 bases, with 14 bases lying between them. There are 14 residues in the CDR3. Looked up from germline, CDR1 is MGHDK and CDR2 is SYGVNS.

This clone has more than one count but fewer than ten. This sequence joins TRBV14 and TRBJ2-1, with 9 bases that match TRBD2. The junction had 10 bases not matched to a gene; V was cut back by 3 bases and J by 4 bases. CDR3 length: 17 amino acids. Germline V CDR1 and CDR2: SGHDN, FVKESK. The CDR3 DNA reads TGTGCCAGCAGCCAGCCCAGGGGACTAGCTCCGTACAATGAGCAGTTCTTC. Its translation: CASSQPRGLAPYNEQFF.

This clone was counted once. The gene calls are TRBV28 and TRBJ1-1, with no clear D. CDR1 and CDR2 (germline): MDHEN, SYDVKM. The CDR3 sequence is 15 residues long. V was pared by 3 bases and J by 2 bases, with 13 bases between. The CDR3 here is CASSFSALGNTEAFF. The CDR3 bases are TGTGCCAGCAGTTTTTCGGCTCTTGGTAACACTGAAGCTTTCTTT.

Here the CDR3 reads CASRAYGTGNEKLFF. In DNA, the CDR3 is TGCGCCAGCAGGGCATACGGGACGGGGAATGAAAAACTGTTTTTT. The chain is built from TRBV5-1 and TRBJ1-4; D possibly corresponds to TRBD1 (5 bases). CDR3 length: 15 residues. CDR1 is SGHRS and CDR2 is YFSETQ in the germline V gene. V was shortened by 5 bases and J by 5 bases, with 16 bases between the two germline ends.

The V gene is TRBV19, the J gene TRBJ2-1, with 9 bases lining up with TRBD2. Germline lookup yields CDR1 LNHDA and CDR2 SQIVND (reference sequence). The V gene end was trimmed by 3 bases and the J gene end by 9 bases; junction bases not matched to a gene: 12. The CDR3 has 16 amino acids. In DNA form, the CDR3 reads TGTGCCAGTAGTATTGGGGGGACTAGCCAATCGGGTGAGCAGTTCTTC. Translating it yields CASSIGGTSQSGEQFF.

The CDR3 coding sequence is TGTGCCAGCAGCCAAGTGAGAAGCGGGAGGAATGAGCAGTTCTTC. Its translation is CASSQVRSGRNEQFF. The chain carries TRBV3-1 (or the pseudogene TRBV3-2) and TRBJ2-1; 9 bases align to TRBD2. CDR1 is LGHDT and CDR2 is YNNKEL in the germline V gene (reference sequence). V shed 1 base, J shed 7 bases, and the junction held 5 bases outside the gene matches. The CDR3 spans 15 residues.

The CDR3 region is CASSTLDRGYTF. CDR3 in DNA: TGTGCCAGCAGCACCCTCGACCGAGGCTACACCTTC. The genes are TRBV5-5 and TRBJ1-2; no reliable D call. Looked up from germline, CDR1 is SGHKS and CDR2 is YYEKEE (reference sequence). The V end was cut by 4 bases, the J end by 8 bases, with 12 bases between. The CDR3 contains 12 residues.

V and J are TRBV5-4 and TRBJ2-7, with TRBD2 matching 11 bases. Germline-derived CDR1 and CDR2 are SGHNT and YYREEE (reference sequence). The length of the CDR3 is 16 residues. J gave up 2 bases and V 4 bases, and 8 bases lay outside the gene matches. DNA of the CDR3: TGTGCCAGCAGCATAAGTGGGACTAGCGGAACCTACGAGCAGTACTTC. It encodes CASSISGTSGTYEQYF. The full variable domain, rest sourced from reference TRBV5-4 and TRBJ2-7, is ETGVTQSPTHLIKTRGQQVTLRCSSQSGHNTVSWYQQALGQGPQFIFQYYREEENGRGNFPPRFSGLQFPNYSSELNVNALELDDSALYLCASSISGTSGTYEQYFGPGTRLTVT.

J is TRBJ2-3 and V is TRBV28; 7 nucleotides align to TRBD2. This CDR3 has 14 amino acids. CDR1 is MDHEN, CDR2 SYDVKM, per germline. J gave up 4 bases and V 6 bases, and 7 bases lay outside the gene matches. CDR3 nucleotides: TGTGCCAGCAGGATAAGCGGGGAAGCAGATACGCAGTATTTT. It codes for CASRISGEADTQYF.

The chain links TRBV6-4 to TRBJ1-6, with 7 bases that match TRBD1. Per the germline V gene, CDR1 is MRHNA and CDR2 is SNTAGT. V dropped 4 bases and J dropped 6; count of bases not matched to a gene: 6. The CDR3 is made up of 15 amino acids. The CDR3 DNA sequence: TGTGCCAGCAGTGCCGCTGGGGACAGTAATTCACCCCTCCACTTT. As protein: CASSAAGDSNSPLHF.

This chain links TRBV15 with TRBJ1-2; TRBD1 agrees at 10 bases. The CDR3 is 17 residues long. The trim removed 1 base at V and 6 bases at J, leaving 11 bases unmatched. Germline V lookup: CDR1 LNHNV, CDR2 YYDKDF (reference sequence). The CDR3 nucleotides read TGTGCCACCAGCAGAGTGGGACAGGGGAACCACCTCCATGGCTACACCTTC. Translation gives CATSRVGQGNHLHGYTF.

The rearrangement uses TRBV7-9 and TRBJ2-1; 11 bases are a match to TRBD2. The V gene's germline CDR1 is SEHNR and CDR2 FQNEAQ (reference sequence). This CDR3 has 16 amino acids. Losses at the gene ends were 4 bases for V and 6 bases for J; bases not matched to a gene: 8. The CDR3 spells CASSSWGSGRANEQFF. In nucleotides, the CDR3 is TGTGCCAGCAGCTCCTGGGGTAGCGGGAGGGCCAATGAGCAGTTCTTC.

V is TRBV3-1 (or the pseudogene TRBV3-2) and J is TRBJ2-5; maybe TRBD2 (7 bases). V was cut by 1 base and J by 1 base, with 10 bases left in between. This CDR3 is 15 amino acids long. CDR1 is LGHDT and CDR2 is YNNKEL in the germline V gene (reference sequence). CDR3 sequence (DNA): TGTGCCAGCAGCCAAGCGGGGGGCCCCCAAGAGACCCAGTACTTC. It encodes CASSQAGGPQETQYF.

This chain links TRBV7-2 with TRBJ2-3; the D gene is possibly TRBD1 (5 bases). This CDR3 region has 13 residues. Deletions cut 6 bases from V and 4 bases from J, with 11 bases between. Germline V CDR1 and CDR2: SGHTA, FQGNSA. Written as DNA, the CDR3 is TGTGCCAGCAGTCGACGCAGGGCAGATACGCAGTATTTT. Its protein product is CASSRRRADTQYF.